This T cell receptor beta chain was recorded in a study of T cells in Graves' hyperthyroidism and ophthalmopathy. Amplified TCR beta CDR3 regions derived from RNA transcripts. RT-PCR in the first round (using the HTBI primer set) targeted the TCR CDR3. One entry per CDR3 protein, called by TCRdb with MiXCR from the multiplex PCR reads. Among approximately 600,000 distinct CDR3 sequences, 13% to 15% were seen once, and the ten largest hold roughly 7%. This clonotype showed up many times. This CDR3 has 15 residues. CDR1 is SNHLY and CDR2 is FYNNEI in the germline V gene. J lost 2 bases, V lost 7 bases, and 8 bases had no gene match.

The clonotype was recovered from a woman aged 18-29 years with Graves' ophthalmopathy. Specimen: blood. V and J are TRBV2 and TRBJ2-1; 7 positions agree with TRBD2. CDR3 in DNA: TGTGCCAGCAACTTGGGGGGAGGGCCCTACAATGAGCAGTTCTTC. Protein: CASNLGGGPYNEQFF.